The sequence of this TCR beta chain was determined in a study of blood T cell repertoires in COVID-19. Looking at the study overall: Italy, Spain and the United States were the sources of the convalescent and acute COVID-19 samples. T cells, B-cell-depleted T cells, or PBMCs provided the cDNA or gDNA that served as material.

V lost 3 bases, J lost 8 bases, and 11 bases stayed unmatched. CDR1 is MNHEY and CDR2 is SMNVEV in the germline V gene (reference sequence). The CDR3 runs to 15 residues. In the original processing: Estimated nucleated cell counts came from reference gene primer amplification. Data came from immunoSEQ multiplex PCR; TCRdb stores just in-frame clones and leaves some out. Clone size and the V and J calls come from that table; the DNA yielded D and trimming. The sample records around 52,000 clones, around 80% being singletons. The TCR originated in a woman older than 75 with acute or convalescent COVID-19. Sequencing was performed on peripheral blood. The genes are TRBV27 and TRBJ1-2; 8 nucleotides line up with TRBD1. For the CDR3, the DNA is TGTGCCAGCAGTTTTTACCCCAGGACAGGGCGGGGCTACACCTTC. It translates to CASSFYPRTGRGYTF.